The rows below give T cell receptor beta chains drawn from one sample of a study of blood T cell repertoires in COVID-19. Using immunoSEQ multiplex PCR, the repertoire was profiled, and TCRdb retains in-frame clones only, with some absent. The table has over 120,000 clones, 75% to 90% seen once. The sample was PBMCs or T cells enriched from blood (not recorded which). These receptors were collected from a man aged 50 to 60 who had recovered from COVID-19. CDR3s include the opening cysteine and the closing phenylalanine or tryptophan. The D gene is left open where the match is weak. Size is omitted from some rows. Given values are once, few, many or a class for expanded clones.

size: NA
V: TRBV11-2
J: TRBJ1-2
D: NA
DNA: TGTGCCAGCAGCTTAGATCCAGGGGACGGCTACACCTTC
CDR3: CASSLDPGDGYTF

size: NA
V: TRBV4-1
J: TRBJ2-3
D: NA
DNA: TGCGCCAGCAGCCAAGGAACCGGGGGGCCGGTTATTACGCAGTATTTT
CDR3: CASSQGTGGPVITQYF

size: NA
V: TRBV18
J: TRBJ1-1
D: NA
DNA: TGTGCCAGCTCACCACCTAACCTGGCGGGGAACACTGAAGCTTTCTTT
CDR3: CASSPPNLAGNTEAFF

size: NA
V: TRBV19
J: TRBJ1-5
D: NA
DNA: TGTGCCAGTAGTCCCCGCCTAAGCTTGGCTACAGCCCAGCATTTT
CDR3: CASSPRLSLATAQHF

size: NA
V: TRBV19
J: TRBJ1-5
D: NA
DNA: TGTGCCAGTAGGACCGGAGGCCAGGGGCGAAATCAGCCCCAGCATTTT
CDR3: CASRTGGQGRNQPQHF

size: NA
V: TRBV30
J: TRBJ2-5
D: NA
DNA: TGTGCCTGGATCCGCGGCGGGCGGAGAGTAGAGACCCAGTACTTC
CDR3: CAWIRGGRRVETQYF

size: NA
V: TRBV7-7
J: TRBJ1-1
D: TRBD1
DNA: TGTGCTAGCAGCGTCGACAGGGACACTGAAGCTTTCTTT
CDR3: CASSVDRDTEAFF

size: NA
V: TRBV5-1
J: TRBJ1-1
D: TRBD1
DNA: TGCGCCAGCAGCTTTCGCTCAGGGGGCGGAGCTTTCTTT
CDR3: CASSFRSGGGAFF

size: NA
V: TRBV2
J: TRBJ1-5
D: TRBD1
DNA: TGTGCCAGCTGTCAGGGGGGCGGTCAGCCCCAGCATTTT
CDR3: CASCQGGGQPQHF

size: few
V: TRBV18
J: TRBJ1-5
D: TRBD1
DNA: TGTGCCAGCTCACTAACAGGGGGCAATCAGCCCCAGCATTTT
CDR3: CASSLTGGNQPQHF

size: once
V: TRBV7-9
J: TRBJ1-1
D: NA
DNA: TGTGCCAGCAGCCCAAGGGGAAGTACCTTGCTCACTGAAGCTTTCTTT
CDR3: CASSPRGSTLLTEAFF

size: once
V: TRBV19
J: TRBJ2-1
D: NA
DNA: TGTGCCAGTAGTATGGGATCAGGGTCCTTATTGCATGAGCAGTTCTTC
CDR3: CASSMGSGSLLHEQFF

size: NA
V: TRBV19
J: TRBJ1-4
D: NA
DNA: TGTGCCAGTAGTACCGGACAGCCCCAGGGTGAAAAACTGTTTTTT
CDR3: CASSTGQPQGEKLFF

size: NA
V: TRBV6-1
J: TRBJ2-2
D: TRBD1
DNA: TGTGCCAGCAGTGTCCTAATAGGGGGCGCGAACACCGGGGAGCTGTTTTTT
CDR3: CASSVLIGGANTGELFF

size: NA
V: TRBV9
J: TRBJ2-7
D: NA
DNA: TGTGCCAGCAGCGTCTCGGCTAACCCGCGGGAGCAGTACTTC
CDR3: CASSVSANPREQYF

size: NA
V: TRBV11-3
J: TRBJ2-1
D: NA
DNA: TGTGCCAGCAGACCCTCCGGTTGGGGGCGGAGCTCCTACAATGAGCAGTTCTTC
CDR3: CASRPSGWGRSSYNEQFF

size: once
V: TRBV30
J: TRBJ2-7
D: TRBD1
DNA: TGTGCCTGGAGCGGACAGGGAAACTTCCAAGGGCAGTACTTC
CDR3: CAWSGQGNFQGQYF

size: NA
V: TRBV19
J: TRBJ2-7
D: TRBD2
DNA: TGTGCCAGTAGTAACGAGCGGGGTCGGAACTACGAGCAGTACTTC
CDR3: CASSNERGRNYEQYF

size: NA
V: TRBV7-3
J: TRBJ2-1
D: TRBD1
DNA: TGTGCCAGCAGCTGGGGGACAGGGGATGGTGAGCAGTTCTTC
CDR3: CASSWGTGDGEQFF

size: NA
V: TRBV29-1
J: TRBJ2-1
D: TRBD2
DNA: TGCAGCGTGGCGGGGGGGCCAAATGAGCAGTTCTTC
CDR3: CSVAGGPNEQFF

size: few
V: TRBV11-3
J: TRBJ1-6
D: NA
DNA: TGTGCCAGCAGCCCCGTCTATAGACAGCGACATAATTCACCCCTCCACTTT
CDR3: CASSPVYRQRHNSPLHF

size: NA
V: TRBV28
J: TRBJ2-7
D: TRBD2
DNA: TGTGCCAGCAGTTCCTCCAGACTAGCGTTCTACGAGCAGTACTTC
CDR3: CASSSSRLAFYEQYF

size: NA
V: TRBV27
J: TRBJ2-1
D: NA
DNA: TGTGCCAGCAGCCGGGATCTGACTAACCGGGGATACAATGAGCAGTTCTTC
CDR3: CASSRDLTNRGYNEQFF

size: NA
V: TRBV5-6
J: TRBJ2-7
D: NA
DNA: TGTGCCAGCAGCTCGGATTGGACAGCCTACGAGCAGTACTTC
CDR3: CASSSDWTAYEQYF

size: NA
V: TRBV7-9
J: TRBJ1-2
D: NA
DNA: TGTGCCAGCAGCTTAAACTTACAGAATTCTAACTATGGCTACACCTTC
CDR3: CASSLNLQNSNYGYTF

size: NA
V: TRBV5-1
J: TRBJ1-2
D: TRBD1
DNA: TGCGCCAGCAGCTTGGAAGGGCAGGGGGTTGGCTACACCTTC
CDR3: CASSLEGQGVGYTF

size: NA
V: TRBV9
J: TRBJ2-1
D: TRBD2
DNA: TGTGCCAGCAGCGTGACTAGCGGGGGGATCAGCTCCTACAATGAGCAGTTCTTC
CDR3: CASSVTSGGISSYNEQFF

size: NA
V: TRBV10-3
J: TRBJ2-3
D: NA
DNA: TGTGCCATCAGTGAGGGACAGTTCACAGATACGCAGTATTTT
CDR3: CAISEGQFTDTQYF

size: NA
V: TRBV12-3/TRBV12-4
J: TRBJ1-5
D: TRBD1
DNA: TGTGCCAGCAGTCCCGACAGGGATCAGCCCCAGCATTTT
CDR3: CASSPDRDQPQHF

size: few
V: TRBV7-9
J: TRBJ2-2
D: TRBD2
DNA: TGTGCCAGCAGCCTACCTCCCAGGCTAGCGGGACACACCGGGGAGCTGTTTTTT
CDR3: CASSLPPRLAGHTGELFF

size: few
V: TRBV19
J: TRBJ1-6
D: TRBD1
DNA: TGTGCCAGTAACGGACAGGGAGGTTCACCCCTCCACTTT
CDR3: CASNGQGGSPLHF

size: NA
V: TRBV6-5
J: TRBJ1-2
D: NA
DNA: TGTGCCACTTCCAACAGGGTAGCGGGAGGCTACACCTTC
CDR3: CATSNRVAGGYTF

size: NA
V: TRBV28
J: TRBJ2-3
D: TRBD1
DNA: TGTGCCAGCAGTTTATTCCCGGGTCCGGGACAGGGGCCCGTTAATACGCAGTATTTT
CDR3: CASSLFPGPGQGPVNTQYF

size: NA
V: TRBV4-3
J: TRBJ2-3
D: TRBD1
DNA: TGCGCCAGCAGCCGGAGGGACAGGGGACCAGATACGCAGTATTTT
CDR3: CASSRRDRGPDTQYF

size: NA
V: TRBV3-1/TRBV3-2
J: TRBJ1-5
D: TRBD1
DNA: TGTGCCAGCAGCCAAGGGGACAGGGCGAATCAGCCCCAGCATTTT
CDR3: CASSQGDRANQPQHF

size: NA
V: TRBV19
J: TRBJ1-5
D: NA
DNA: TGTGCCAGTATAGATAACATCCGGGTTTGGAATCAGCCCCAGCATTTT
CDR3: CASIDNIRVWNQPQHF

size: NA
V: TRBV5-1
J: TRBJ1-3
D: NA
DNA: TGCGCCAGCACTCCCTCAGGGGCGGTCGGAAACACCATATATTTT
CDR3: CASTPSGAVGNTIYF

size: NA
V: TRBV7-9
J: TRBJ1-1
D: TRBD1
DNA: TGTGCCAGCAGCACCCGGACAGGAGTGGGGGGCACTGAAGCTTTCTTT
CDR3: CASSTRTGVGGTEAFF

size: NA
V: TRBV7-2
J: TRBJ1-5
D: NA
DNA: TGTGCCAGCAGCTCCGGAGGTTGGGGCAATCAGCCCCAGCATTTT
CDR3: CASSSGGWGNQPQHF

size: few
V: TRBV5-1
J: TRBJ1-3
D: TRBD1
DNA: TGCGCCAGCAGCGTCGGGACAGTCTCTGGAAACACCATATATTTT
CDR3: CASSVGTVSGNTIYF

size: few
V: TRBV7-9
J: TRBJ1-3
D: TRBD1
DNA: TGTGCCAGCTTGGAAAGACAGGGGAACACCATATATTTT
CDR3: CASLERQGNTIYF

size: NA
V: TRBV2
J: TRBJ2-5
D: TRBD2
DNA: TGTGCCAGCAGTGAGCGACTAGCCCAAGAGACCCAGTACTTC
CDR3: CASSERLAQETQYF

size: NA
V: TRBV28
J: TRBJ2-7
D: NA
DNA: TGTGCCAGCGGTTTGGGTGGACTCTACGAGCAGTACTTC
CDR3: CASGLGGLYEQYF

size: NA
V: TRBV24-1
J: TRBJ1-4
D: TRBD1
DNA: TGTGCCACCAGTGATGGGGACAGGGTCGGCGAAAAACTGTTTTTT
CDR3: CATSDGDRVGEKLFF

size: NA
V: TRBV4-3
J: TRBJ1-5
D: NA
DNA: TGCGCCAGCAGCCAAGATTCTGCAGGGCACAGCAATCAGCCCCAGCATTTT
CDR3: CASSQDSAGHSNQPQHF

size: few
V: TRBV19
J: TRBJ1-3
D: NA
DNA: TGTGCCAGTAGTGTCGACATGCTCTCTGGAAACACCATATATTTT
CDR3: CASSVDMLSGNTIYF

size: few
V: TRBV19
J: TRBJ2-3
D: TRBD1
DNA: TGTGCCAGTAGCCTTCAGGACAGGGGTACAGATACGCAGTATTTT
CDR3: CASSLQDRGTDTQYF

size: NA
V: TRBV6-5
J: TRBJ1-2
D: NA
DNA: TGTGCCAGCATTGTTGGGACTCAACCCCGGGGCTACACCTTC
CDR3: CASIVGTQPRGYTF

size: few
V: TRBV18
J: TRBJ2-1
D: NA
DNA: TGTGCCAGCTCACCGACACAGAATTACAATGAGCAGTTCTTC
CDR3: CASSPTQNYNEQFF

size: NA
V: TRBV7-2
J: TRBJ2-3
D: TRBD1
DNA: TGTGCCAGCAGCTCAGACCAGGGACAGGGTCTATATACGCAGTATTTT
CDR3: CASSSDQGQGLYTQYF

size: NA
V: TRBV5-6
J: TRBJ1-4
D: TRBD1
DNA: TGTGCCAGCAGCTTGAGGGCTGGGACAGTTGAAAAACTGTTTTTT
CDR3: CASSLRAGTVEKLFF

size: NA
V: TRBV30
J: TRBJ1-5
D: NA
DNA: TGTGCTATCCAGGCCGTGAATAGCAATCAGCCCCAGCATTTT
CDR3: CAIQAVNSNQPQHF

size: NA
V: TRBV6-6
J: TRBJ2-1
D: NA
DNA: TGTGCCAGCAGCTCACGGACTATACTCTACAATGAGCAGTTCTTC
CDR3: CASSSRTILYNEQFF

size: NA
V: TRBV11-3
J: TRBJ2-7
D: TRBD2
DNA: TGTGCCAGCAGCTTGCGGGGGTTCGACGAGCAGTACTTC
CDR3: CASSLRGFDEQYF

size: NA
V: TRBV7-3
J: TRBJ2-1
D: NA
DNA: TGTGCCAGCAGCTCCCTGGGCGGGCACAATGAGCAGTTCTTC
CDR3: CASSSLGGHNEQFF